This passage covers 19 T cell receptor beta chains from one sample sequenced in a study of Ad26.COV2.S vaccination and SARS-CoV-2 variants. Profiling relied on immunoSEQ multiplex PCR, and the TCRdb table lists in-frame clones only, not all of them. The table includes around 250,000 clones, about 89% detected once. Indicated treatment: roughly 20 received Ad26.COV2.S at low or high dose, single or two shots; 5 received placebo; per-sample allocation not given. Samples were taken on day 63 after the first vaccine or placebo injection. Sequencing used peripheral blood, obtained in a trial of Ad26.COV2.S vaccine versus placebo. The origin of the receptors is a person between 18 and 59 years old who received the Ad26.COV2.S COVID-19 vaccine or a placebo.

This chain uses TRBV5-1 with TRBJ2-2; a possible D gene is TRBD1 (6 bases). Germline CDR1 reads SGHRS; CDR2 reads YFSETQ. The V gene lost 7 bases and the J gene lost 4 bases, with 11 bases spanning the gap. The CDR3 spans 13 residues. CDR3 nucleotide sequence: TGCGCCAGCTTGACAGGTGTCACCGGGGAGCTGTTTTTT. Translating gives CASLTGVTGELFF.

This clone has only one observation. As DNA, the CDR3 is TGTGCCAGCAGTACCCTACAGGTGACCCAGTACTTC. Translated, it gives CASSTLQVTQYF. This sequence joins TRBV6-2 or TRBV6-3 and TRBJ2-5; possibly TRBD1 for D (5 bases). Between the trimmed V and J ends, which lost 5 bases and 7 bases, there was a span of 11 bases. The CDR3 has 12 amino acids. The germline CDR1 and CDR2 sequences are MNHEY and SVGEGT.

The sample holds one count of this clone. The V call is TRBV7-9, the J call TRBJ2-1; possibly TRBD1 for D (6 bases). Germline V gene data show CDR1 as SEHNR and CDR2 as FQNEAQ (reference sequence). The CDR3 contains 16 residues. The V end was cut by 5 bases, the J end by 0 bases, with 14 bases between. The CDR3 DNA sequence: TGTGCCAGCAGCCATGCATGGACAGACTCCTACAATGAGCAGTTCTTC. It encodes CASSHAWTDSYNEQFF.

The chain links TRBV18 to TRBJ2-5; 9 bases align to TRBD1. J lost 5 bases, V lost 3 bases, and 7 bases had no gene match. CDR1 and CDR2 (germline): KGHSH, LQKENI. The CDR3 runs to 15 residues. The CDR3 is CASSPRRQGVETQYF. Written as DNA, the CDR3 is TGTGCCAGCTCACCCCGGAGACAGGGGGTGGAGACCCAGTACTTC.

V usage is TRBV5-6 and J usage is TRBJ2-7; possible D gene TRBD1, 6 bases. Germline loops: CDR1 SGHDT, CDR2 YYEEEE. The CDR3 has 16 amino acids. The ends were cut back, 0 bases at V and 4 bases at J, with 17 bases in the middle. CDR3 in amino acids: CASSLVAQGPAYEQYF. The CDR3 DNA sequence: TGTGCCAGCAGCTTGGTAGCTCAGGGGCCGGCTTACGAGCAGTACTTC.

This clone was detected only once. The chain couples TRBV7-3 to TRBJ2-3, with 7 bases that match TRBD2. The CDR3 covers 15 residues. Germline lookup yields CDR1 SGHTA and CDR2 FQGTGA. V gave up 5 bases and J gave up 0 bases; unmatched junction bases: 5. CDR3 sequence: CASSRGLMSTDTQYF. CDR3 nucleotide sequence: TGTGCCAGCAGCCGGGGACTAATGAGCACAGATACGCAGTATTTT. The full variable domain, rest sourced from reference TRBV7-3 and TRBJ2-3, is GAGVSQTPSNKVTEKGKYVELRCDPISGHTALYWYRQSLGQGPEFLIYFQGTGAADDSGLPNDRFFAVRPEGSVSTLKIQRTERGDSAVYLCASSRGLMSTDTQYFGPGTRLTVL.

This chain uses TRBV9 with TRBJ2-5, with D maybe TRBD1 (5 bases). The ends were cut back, 0 bases at V and 5 bases at J, with 14 bases in the middle. There are 15 residues in the CDR3. Germline V CDR1 and CDR2: SGDLS, YYNGEE. The CDR3 protein is CASSVGQGRLETQYF. The CDR3 region has the DNA TGTGCCAGCAGCGTAGGGCAGGGTCGGTTGGAGACCCAGTACTTC.

V usage is TRBV7-2 and J usage is TRBJ1-1; a weak D match, TRBD1 (6 bases). Looked up from germline, CDR1 is SGHTA and CDR2 is FQGNSA. Trimming cost V 1 base and J 0 bases, with 18 bases left between them. The CDR3 contains 18 residues. The CDR3 reads CASSLEGGGRLLNTEAFF. CDR3 DNA: TGTGCCAGCAGCTTAGAGGGAGGGGGGCGCCTATTGAACACTGAAGCTTTCTTT.

The chain recombines TRBV19 with TRBJ2-1, with D possibly matching TRBD2 (6 bases). Germline CDR1 is LNHDA and CDR2 is SQIVND (reference sequence). CDR3 length equals 16 residues. Trimming cost V 9 bases and J 4 bases, with 22 bases left between them. The CDR3 DNA reads as TGTGCCAGCATGCATGATCGAGGCGGGGATTACAATGAGCAGTTCTTC. Its protein product is CASMHDRGGDYNEQFF. The complete variable domain, with remaining parts taken from reference TRBV19 and TRBJ2-1, reads DGGITQSPKYLFRKEGQNVTLSCEQNLNHDAMYWYRQDPGQGLRLIYYSQIVNDFQKGDIAEGYSVSREKKESFPLTVTSAQKNPTAFYLCASMHDRGGDYNEQFFGPGTRLTVL.

CDR3 loop: CASSPGVGRLTDTQYF. CDR3 DNA: TGTGCCAGCAGCCCCGGGGTTGGCAGACTCACAGATACGCAGTATTTT. The chain links TRBV7-8 to TRBJ2-3; TRBD2 might be the D (5 bases). The germline CDR1 and CDR2 sequences are SGHVS and FQNEAQ. The CDR3 covers 16 residues. Trimming left V 5 bases short and J 2 bases short, with 17 bases between.

The chain is built from TRBV15 and TRBJ1-1; possible D gene TRBD1, 5 bases. Germline CDR1 and CDR2: LNHNV and YYDKDF (reference sequence). Trimming shortened V by 0 bases and J by 7 bases, and 12 bases separated the two germline ends. The CDR3 is 14 residues long. CDR3 coding DNA: TGTGCCACCAGCAGAGATCCCAGGGTTGATGAAGCTTTCTTT. Its protein is CATSRDPRVDEAFF.

V and J are TRBV7-2 and TRBJ2-2; D possibly corresponds to TRBD2 (6 bases). The CDR3 runs to 15 residues. V was cut by 5 bases and J by 1 base, with 11 bases left in between. Germline V CDR1 and CDR2: SGHTA, FQGNSA. CDR3 loop: CASSPRRGNTGELFF. In DNA form, the CDR3 reads TGTGCCAGCAGCCCTAGGAGGGGGAACACCGGGGAGCTGTTTTTT.

The chain has TRBV4-3 and TRBJ1-6; D not resolved. CDR3 length: 15 amino acids. Germline loops: CDR1 LGHNA, CDR2 YSLEER. Trimming cost V 4 bases and J 7 bases, with 14 bases left between them. This CDR3 is CASSPLEGLNSPLHF. The CDR3 nucleotides read TGCGCCAGCAGCCCCCTGGAGGGCTTAAATTCACCCCTCCACTTT.

This CDR3 is CASSQETANTGELFF. The CDR3 region has the DNA TGTGCCAGCAGCCAAGAGACTGCGAACACCGGGGAGCTGTTTTTT. The J gene is TRBJ2-2, the V gene TRBV4-2; D unresolved. Per germline, CDR1 LGHNA and CDR2 YNFKEQ. V lost 0 bases and J lost 0, with 5 bases in between. This CDR3 is built from 15 residues.

The genes are TRBV4-1 and TRBJ2-5, with 12 nucleotides matching TRBD2. CDR1 MGHRA and CDR2 YSYEKL come from the germline V gene. This CDR3 is 15 amino acids long. V gave up 4 bases and J gave up 3 bases; unmatched junction bases: 3. In nucleotides, the CDR3 is TGCGCCAGCAGCCCAAGGACTAGCGGGGAAGAGACCCAGTACTTC. This encodes CASSPRTSGEETQYF.

The V call is TRBV7-2, the J call TRBJ2-2; D gene unclear. V was trimmed by 3 bases and J by 6 bases, leaving 8 bases between them. Germline CDR1 and CDR2: SGHTA and FQGNSA. The CDR3 runs 13 residues. The CDR3 loop reads CASSFPRPGELFF. In DNA, the CDR3 is TGTGCCAGCAGCTTCCCCAGACCCGGGGAGCTGTTTTTT.

Concerning this clone itself: Other DNA sequences from this sample encode an identical CDR3 as well. The chain joins TRBV15 to TRBJ1-4, with D tentatively TRBD1 (5 bases). V lost 1 base, J lost 3 bases, and 9 bases lay in between. CDR3 length equals 15 residues. The germline V gene has CDR1 LNHNV and CDR2 YYDKDF (reference sequence). The CDR3 nucleotides read TGTGCCACCAGCAGAGGAGGGGCGGCTAATGAAAAACTGTTTTTT. This sequence encodes CATSRGGAANEKLFF.

This clone was seen only once. This sequence joins TRBV27 and TRBJ1-1, with a tentative D call TRBD1 (5 bases). The ends were cut back, 5 bases at V and 3 bases at J, with 13 bases in the middle. Germline lookup yields CDR1 MNHEY and CDR2 SMNVEV (reference sequence). CDR3 length: 14 amino acids. The CDR3 DNA reads as TGTGCCAGCAGTAACCGGGACCGTTACACTGAAGCTTTCTTT. This sequence encodes CASSNRDRYTEAFF.

This clone was counted only a few times. This sequence joins TRBV2 and TRBJ1-2; D is uncertain. V was clipped by 3 bases and J by 0 bases, with 5 bases between them. CDR3 length equals 13 residues. Germline V lookup: CDR1 SNHLY, CDR2 FYNNEI. The CDR3 bases are TGTGCCAGCAGTGAGTGGACTAACTATGGCTACACCTTC. Amino acid sequence: CASSEWTNYGYTF.